Following are 13 T cell receptor beta chains from one sample sequenced in a study of beta chain features in type 1 diabetes. Every isolated RNA sample was fully reverse transcribed, so sequencing captured expressed TCRB transcripts. Only in-frame clones appear in the TCRdb table, and some are missing; sequencing was by immunoSEQ multiplex PCR. Among hundreds of thousands of clones listed, approximately 28% were seen once. The sequenced material came from naive CD4+ T cells from blood. Receptor source: a man aged 18 to 35 in good health.

The rearrangement uses TRBV21-1 and TRBJ2-7; the table assigns TRBD1, which was not confirmed against the DNA. TRBV21-1 is deemed a pseudogene. The CDR3 has 13 residues. CDR3 DNA sequence: TGTGCCAGCAGCGCCAGACAGGGGGACGAGCAGTACTTC. Translating gives CASSARQGDEQYF.

The sample holds a few counts of this clone. This chain uses TRBV13 with TRBJ2-3; 14 bases fit TRBD2. The ends lost 5 bases at V and 3 bases at J; junction bases unmatched: 10. This CDR3 comprises 18 residues. Per germline, CDR1 PRHDT and CDR2 FYEKMQ (reference sequence). The CDR3 is CASSLRLAGGPSTDTQYF. The CDR3 coding sequence is TGTGCCAGCAGCCTACGACTAGCGGGAGGGCCTTCGACAGATACGCAGTATTTT. Looking up the rest from reference TRBV13 and TRBJ2-3 gives the full variable domain: AAGVIQSPRHLIKEKRETATLKCYPIPRHDTVYWYQQGPGQDPQFLISFYEKMQSDKGSIPDRFSAQQFSDYHSELNMSSLELGDSALYFCASSLRLAGGPSTDTQYFGPGTRLTVL.

The chain links TRBV30 to TRBJ2-7; 9 positions agree with TRBD2. The V gene's germline CDR1 is GTSNPN and CDR2 SVGIG (reference sequence). The length of the CDR3 is 14 residues. With 2 bases clipped from V and 4 bases from J, the junction kept 6 bases outside the gene matches. CDR3 DNA sequence: TGTGCCTGGAGTCGAGCGGGAGGAATGTACGAGCAGTACTTC. Residues: CAWSRAGGMYEQYF.

This clone was seen more than once but under ten times. The chain combines TRBV6-6 with TRBJ2-1; 8 bases agree with TRBD2. The CDR3 totals 14 residues. Germline V gene lookup returns CDR1 MNHNY and CDR2 SVGAGI (reference sequence). V was pared by 5 bases and J by 9 bases, with 9 bases of the junction left unmatched. The CDR3 region has the DNA TGTGCCAGCAGTGGTAGCGGGAAGACGGGTGAGCAGTTCTTC. Translation: CASSGSGKTGEQFF.

The chain carries TRBV4-1 and TRBJ2-2, with a tentative D call TRBD1 (5 bases). CDR3 length: 14 residues. The ends were cut back, 4 bases at V and 0 bases at J, with 6 bases in the middle. Germline-derived CDR1 and CDR2 are MGHRA and YSYEKL. CDR3 DNA: TGCGCCAGCAGCCTACAGGCGAACACCGGGGAGCTGTTTTTT. Amino acids: CASSLQANTGELFF.

This clone has more than one count but fewer than ten. The rearrangement joins TRBV5-1 to TRBJ2-7, with 7 positions matching TRBD2. This CDR3 is built from 14 residues. CDR1 is SGHRS and CDR2 is YFSETQ in the germline V gene. V gave up 3 bases and J gave up 5 bases; unmatched junction bases: 8. CDR3 sequence reads: CASSSGLPIHEQYF. CDR3 nucleotides: TGCGCCAGCAGCTCGGGACTACCAATTCACGAGCAGTACTTC.

This clone was counted only a few times. The chain combines TRBV6-5 with TRBJ2-1, with 10 nucleotides matching TRBD2. With 6 bases clipped from V and 6 bases from J, the junction kept 5 bases outside the gene matches. The CDR3 is 14 residues long. CDR1 is MNHEY, CDR2 SVGAGI, per germline. The CDR3 nucleotides read TGTGCCAGCAGCCGCGGACTAGCGGCCAATGAGCAGTTCTTC. It encodes CASSRGLAANEQFF.

This clone appeared a few times. Written as DNA, the CDR3 is TGTGCCAGCAGAGGGGGGAACAGAACTTTC. The encoded protein is CASRGGNRTF. This sequence joins TRBV27 and TRBJ2-6; D is tentatively TRBD1 or TRBD2 (6 bases each). Germline V CDR1 and CDR2: MNHEY, SMNVEV (reference sequence). V lost 6 bases to trimming and J lost 19 bases, with 13 bases between them. The CDR3 extends over 10 amino acids.

This chain joins TRBV13 and TRBJ2-7; D gene uncertain. The germline V gene encodes CDR1 PRHDT and CDR2 FYEKMQ (reference sequence). Trimming took 2 bases from V and 2 from J, leaving 7 bases between them. The CDR3 has 13 amino acids. The DNA for the CDR3 is TGTGCCAGCAGCTTACGCCCTACCTACGAGCAGTACTTC. Encoded protein: CASSLRPTYEQYF.

V gene TRBV18 combines with J gene TRBJ1-2; D gene ambiguous. The ends were cut back, 4 bases at V and 6 bases at J, with 9 bases in the middle. The length of the CDR3 is 12 residues. CDR1 and CDR2 from the germline V gene are KGHSH and LQKENI. CDR3 bases: TGTGCCAGCTCACTTGGGCAGAATGGCTACACCTTC. Its protein product is CASSLGQNGYTF.

This chain's CDR3 is CALREGTSYEQYF. As DNA, the CDR3 is TGTGCCCTAAGGGAGGGGACGTCCTACGAGCAGTACTTC. V gene TRBV10-3 combines with J gene TRBJ2-7; 7 bases map to TRBD2. The CDR3 runs 13 residues. The trim removed 11 bases at V and 1 base at J, leaving 8 bases unmatched. Germline CDR1 is ENHRY and CDR2 is SYGVKD.

The V and J genes are TRBV9 and TRBJ2-1; 12 bases align to TRBD2. Germline V lookup: CDR1 SGDLS, CDR2 YYNGEE. V lost 0 bases, J lost 9 bases, and 10 bases stayed unmatched. The CDR3 has 17 amino acids. The CDR3 DNA follows: TGTGCCAGCAGCGTAGCTAGCGCTAGCGGGAGGGCCGGTGAGCAGTTCTTC. Protein: CASSVASASGRAGEQFF.

This clone was seen a handful of times. The chain recombines TRBV20-1 with TRBJ2-1; TRBD1 agrees at 9 bases. The CDR3 spans 11 residues. With 5 bases clipped from V and 11 bases from J, the junction kept 4 bases outside the gene matches. CDR1 and CDR2 from the germline V gene are DFQATT and SNEGSKA (reference sequence). The CDR3, as DNA: TGCAGTGCTGTACAGGGGGCCAAGCAGTTCTTC. Amino acid sequence: CSAVQGAKQFF.